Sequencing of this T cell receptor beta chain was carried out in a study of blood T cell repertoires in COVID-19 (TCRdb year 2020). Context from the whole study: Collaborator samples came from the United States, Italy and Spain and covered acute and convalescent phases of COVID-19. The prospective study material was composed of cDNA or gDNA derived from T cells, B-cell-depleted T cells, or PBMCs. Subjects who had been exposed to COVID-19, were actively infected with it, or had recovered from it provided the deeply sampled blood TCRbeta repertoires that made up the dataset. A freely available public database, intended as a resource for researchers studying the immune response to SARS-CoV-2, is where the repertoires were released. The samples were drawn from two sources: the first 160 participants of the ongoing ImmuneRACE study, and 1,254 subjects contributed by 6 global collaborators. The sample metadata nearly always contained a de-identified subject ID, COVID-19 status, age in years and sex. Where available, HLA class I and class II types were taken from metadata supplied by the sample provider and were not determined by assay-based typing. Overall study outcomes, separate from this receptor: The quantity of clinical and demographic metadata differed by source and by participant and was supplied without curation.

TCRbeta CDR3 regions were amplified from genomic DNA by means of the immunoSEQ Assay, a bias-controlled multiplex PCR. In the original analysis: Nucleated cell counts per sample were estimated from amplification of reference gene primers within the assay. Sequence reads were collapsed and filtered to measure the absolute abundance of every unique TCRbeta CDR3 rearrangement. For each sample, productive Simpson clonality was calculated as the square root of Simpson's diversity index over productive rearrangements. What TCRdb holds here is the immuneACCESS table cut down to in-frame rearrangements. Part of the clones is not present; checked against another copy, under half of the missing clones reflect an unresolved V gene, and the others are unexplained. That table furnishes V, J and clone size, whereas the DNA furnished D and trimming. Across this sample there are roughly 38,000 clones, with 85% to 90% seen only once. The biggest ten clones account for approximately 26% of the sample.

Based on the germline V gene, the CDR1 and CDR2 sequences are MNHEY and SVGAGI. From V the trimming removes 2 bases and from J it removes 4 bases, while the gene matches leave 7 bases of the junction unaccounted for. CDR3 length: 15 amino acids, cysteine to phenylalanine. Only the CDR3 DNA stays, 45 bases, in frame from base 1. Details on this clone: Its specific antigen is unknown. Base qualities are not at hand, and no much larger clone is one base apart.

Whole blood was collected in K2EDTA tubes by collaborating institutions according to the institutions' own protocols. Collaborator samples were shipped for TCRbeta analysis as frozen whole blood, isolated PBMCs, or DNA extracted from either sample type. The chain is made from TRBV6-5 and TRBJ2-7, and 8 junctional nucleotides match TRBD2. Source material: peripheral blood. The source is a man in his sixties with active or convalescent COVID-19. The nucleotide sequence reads TGTGCCAGCAGTTACGGGGCTAGCGGGCCATACGAGCAGTACTTC. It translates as CASSYGASGPYEQYF.